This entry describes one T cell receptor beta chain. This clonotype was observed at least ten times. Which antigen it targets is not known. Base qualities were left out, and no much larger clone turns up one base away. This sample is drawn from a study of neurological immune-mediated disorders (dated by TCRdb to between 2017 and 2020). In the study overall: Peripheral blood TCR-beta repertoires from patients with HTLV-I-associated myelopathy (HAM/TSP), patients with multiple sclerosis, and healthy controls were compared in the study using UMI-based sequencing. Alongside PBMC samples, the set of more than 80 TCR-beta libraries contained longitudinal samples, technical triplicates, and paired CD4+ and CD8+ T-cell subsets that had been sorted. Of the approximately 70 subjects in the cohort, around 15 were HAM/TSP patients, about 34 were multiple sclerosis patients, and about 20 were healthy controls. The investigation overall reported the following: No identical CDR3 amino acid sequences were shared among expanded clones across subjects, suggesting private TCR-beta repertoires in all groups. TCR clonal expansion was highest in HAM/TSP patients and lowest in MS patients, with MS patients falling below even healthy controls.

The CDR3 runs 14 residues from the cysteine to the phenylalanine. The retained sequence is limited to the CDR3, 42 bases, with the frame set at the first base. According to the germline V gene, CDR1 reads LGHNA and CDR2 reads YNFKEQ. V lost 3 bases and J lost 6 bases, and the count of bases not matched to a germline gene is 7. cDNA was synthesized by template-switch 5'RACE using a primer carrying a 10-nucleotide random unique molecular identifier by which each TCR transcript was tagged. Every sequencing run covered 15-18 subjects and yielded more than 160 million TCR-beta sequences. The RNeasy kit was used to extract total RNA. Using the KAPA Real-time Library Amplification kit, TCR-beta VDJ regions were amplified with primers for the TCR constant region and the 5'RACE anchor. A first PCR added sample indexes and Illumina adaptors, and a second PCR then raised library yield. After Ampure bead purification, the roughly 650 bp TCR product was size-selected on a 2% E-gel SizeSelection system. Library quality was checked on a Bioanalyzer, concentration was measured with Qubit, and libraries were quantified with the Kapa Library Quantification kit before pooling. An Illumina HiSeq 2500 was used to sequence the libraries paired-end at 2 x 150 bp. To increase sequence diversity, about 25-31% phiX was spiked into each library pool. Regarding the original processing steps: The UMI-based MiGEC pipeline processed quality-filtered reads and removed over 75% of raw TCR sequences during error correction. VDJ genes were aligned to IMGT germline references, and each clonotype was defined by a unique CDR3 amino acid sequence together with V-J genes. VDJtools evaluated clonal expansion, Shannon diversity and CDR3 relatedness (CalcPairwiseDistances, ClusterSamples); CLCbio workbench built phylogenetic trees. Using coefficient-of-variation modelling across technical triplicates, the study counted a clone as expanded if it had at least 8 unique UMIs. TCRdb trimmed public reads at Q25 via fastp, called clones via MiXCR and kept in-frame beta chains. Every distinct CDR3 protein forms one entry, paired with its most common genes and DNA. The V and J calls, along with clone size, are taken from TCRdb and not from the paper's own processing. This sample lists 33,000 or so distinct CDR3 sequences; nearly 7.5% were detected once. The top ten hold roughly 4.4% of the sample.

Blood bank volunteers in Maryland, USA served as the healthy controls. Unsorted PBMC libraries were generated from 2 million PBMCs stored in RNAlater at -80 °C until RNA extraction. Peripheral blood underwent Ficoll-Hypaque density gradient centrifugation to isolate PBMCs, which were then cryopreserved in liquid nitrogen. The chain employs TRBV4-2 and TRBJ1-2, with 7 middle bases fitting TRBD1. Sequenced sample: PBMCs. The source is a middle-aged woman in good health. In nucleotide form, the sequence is TGTGCCAGCAGCCACATACCCACAGGGGATGGCTACACCTTC. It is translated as CASSHIPTGDGYTF.